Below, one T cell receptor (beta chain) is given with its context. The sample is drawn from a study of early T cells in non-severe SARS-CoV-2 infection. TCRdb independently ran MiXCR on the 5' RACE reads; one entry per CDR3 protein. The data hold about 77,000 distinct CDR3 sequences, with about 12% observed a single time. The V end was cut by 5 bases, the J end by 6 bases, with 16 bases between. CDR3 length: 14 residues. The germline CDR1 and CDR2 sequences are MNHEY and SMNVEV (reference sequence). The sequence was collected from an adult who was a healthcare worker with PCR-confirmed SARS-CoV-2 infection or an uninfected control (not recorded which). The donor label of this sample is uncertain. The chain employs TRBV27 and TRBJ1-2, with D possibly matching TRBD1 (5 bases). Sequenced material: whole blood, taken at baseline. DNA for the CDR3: TGTGCCAGCAGTGTAAGACAGACGTTCGATGGCTACACCTTC. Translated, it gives CASSVRQTFDGYTF.